This note documents a single TCR beta chain sequence. This sample stems from a study of blood T cell repertoires in COVID-19. On the study more broadly: Some COVID-19 samples were acute and others convalescent; all came from the United States, Italy and Spain. Sources were T cells, B-cell-depleted T cells, or PBMCs; the material itself was cDNA or gDNA.

How the authors handled the data: Scientists estimated how many nucleated cells there were by amplifying reference gene primers. The protocol was immunoSEQ multiplex PCR, while the TCRdb copy is restricted to in-frame clones and leaves out a portion. That table gives V, J and clone size, and the DNA gave D and trimming. The sample records about 230,000 clones, over 70% being singletons. This CDR3 has 14 amino acids. Trimming shortened V by 0 bases and J by 9 bases, and 13 bases separated the two germline ends. The germline V gene encodes CDR1 LGHNA and CDR2 YNFKEQ. Sequencing used peripheral blood. The TCR was taken from a man aged 40-50 years with acute or convalescent COVID-19. The gene calls are TRBV4-2 and TRBJ2-3; D call uncertain. This chain's CDR3 is CASSQDVADGTQYF. CDR3 nucleotides: TGTGCCAGCAGCCAAGATGTTGCAGATGGCACGCAGTATTTT.